This T cell receptor (beta chain) was captured by sequencing in a study of OX40 agonist ivuxolimab in advanced cancers. Study information: Ivuxolimab, an agonistic anti-OX40 (CD134) antibody, was given to patients. Patients achieving partial responses numbered three: one hepatocellular carcinoma case and two cutaneous melanoma cases.

Only in-frame clones appear in the TCRdb table, and some are missing; sequencing was by immunoSEQ multiplex PCR. The sample carries tens of thousands of clones, over 80% recorded once. J gave up 3 bases and V 1 base, and 11 bases lay outside the gene matches. Germline loops: CDR1 SGHAT, CDR2 FQNNGV. The CDR3 totals 17 residues. As regards this clone: Its target is unknown.

General study results and limits: Antigen specificity remained undetermined for the expanded peripheral T cells. Among the lowest levels of clonal expansion were found in partial responders at 0.1-3.0 mg/kg.

The chain links TRBV11-2 to TRBJ2-7, with 8 bases aligning to TRBD2. The sequence came from an adult with an advanced solid tumor such as melanoma, head and neck, liver or kidney cancer. This specimen was CD4+ or CD8+ T cells sorted from blood, taken in a trial of the OX40 agonist ivuxolimab. The CDR3 loop reads CASSLAAGGLAVYEQYF. The CDR3 DNA reads TGTGCCAGCAGCTTAGCGGCAGGAGGACTAGCAGTCTACGAGCAGTACTTC.